This T cell receptor beta chain stems from a study of human T cells and chemical hapten exposure. The CDR3 is 17 residues long. CDR1 is SGHVS, CDR2 FQNEAQ, per germline. As processed by the authors: With a range of 23,224 to 690,600, the median per sample was around 96,000 TCRs. Each CDR3 protein is one row after TCRdb ran MiXCR on the RACE reads. The V and J calls come from TCRdb's annotation, not from the publication. The sample includes 38,000 or so distinct CDR3 sequences, about 7.6% of them seen just once. Points on this clonotype: As yet, its antigen is unknown. A read error may be the cause here, since a much bigger clone is one base away.

The time point here: pre-sensitization, week 0. Treatment defined: therapeutic diphenylcyclopropenone sensitization with weekly scalp DPC. Study-wide results and limits: Correlating positively with patch test score were the PT1 expanded TCR counts. Donors, who had alopecia, may show an immune response that differs from healthy people's.

The receptor comes from a woman between 45 and 60 years old with alopecia areata. Some clones in this sample may be carry-over from other donors' samples. The specimen was whole blood, collected in connection with sensitization to the hapten diphenylcyclopropenone (DPC). V and J are TRBV7-8 and TRBJ2-7; 8 bases are shared with TRBD2. Here the CDR3 DNA reads TGTGCCACCAGCTACTCTTCGGGTAGCGGGAAGGTGGGGGAGCAGTACTTC. The encoded protein is CATSYSSGSGKVGEQYF.